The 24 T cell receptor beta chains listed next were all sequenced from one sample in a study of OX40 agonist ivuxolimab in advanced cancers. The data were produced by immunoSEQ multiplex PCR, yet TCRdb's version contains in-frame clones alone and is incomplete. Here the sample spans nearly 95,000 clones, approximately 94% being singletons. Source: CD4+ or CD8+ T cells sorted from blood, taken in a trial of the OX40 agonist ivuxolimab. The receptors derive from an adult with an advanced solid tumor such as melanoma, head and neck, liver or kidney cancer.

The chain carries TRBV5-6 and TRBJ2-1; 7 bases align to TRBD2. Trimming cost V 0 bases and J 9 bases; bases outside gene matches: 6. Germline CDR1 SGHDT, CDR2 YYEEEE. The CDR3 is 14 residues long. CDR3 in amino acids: CASSLVAGLVEQFF. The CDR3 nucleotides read TGTGCCAGCAGCTTGGTAGCGGGTTTGGTTGAGCAGTTCTTC.

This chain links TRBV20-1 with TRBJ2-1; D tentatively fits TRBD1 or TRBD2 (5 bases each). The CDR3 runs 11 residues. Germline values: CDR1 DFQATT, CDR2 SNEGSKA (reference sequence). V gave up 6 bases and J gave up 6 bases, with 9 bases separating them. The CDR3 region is CSADTSNEQFF. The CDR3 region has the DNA TGCAGTGCGGACACTAGCAATGAGCAGTTCTTC.

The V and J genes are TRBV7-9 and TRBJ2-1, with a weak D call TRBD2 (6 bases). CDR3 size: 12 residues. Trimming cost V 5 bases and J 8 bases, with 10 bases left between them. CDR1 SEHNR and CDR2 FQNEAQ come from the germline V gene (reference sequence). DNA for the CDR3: TGTGCCAGCAGCCGACTAGTGGATGAGCAGTTCTTC. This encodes CASSRLVDEQFF.

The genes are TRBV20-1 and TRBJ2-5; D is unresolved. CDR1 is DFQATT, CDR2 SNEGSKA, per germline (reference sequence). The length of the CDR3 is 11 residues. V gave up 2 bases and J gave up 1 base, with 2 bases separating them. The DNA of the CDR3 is TGCAGTGCTAGATCCCAAGAGACCCAGTACTTC. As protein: CSARSQETQYF.

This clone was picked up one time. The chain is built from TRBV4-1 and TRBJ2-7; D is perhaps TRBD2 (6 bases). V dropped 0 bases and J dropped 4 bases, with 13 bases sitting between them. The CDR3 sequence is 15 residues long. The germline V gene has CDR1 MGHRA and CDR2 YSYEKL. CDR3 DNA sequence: TGCGCCAGCAGCCAAGATGGGGGGAGTGAGTACGAGCAGTACTTC. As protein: CASSQDGGSEYEQYF.

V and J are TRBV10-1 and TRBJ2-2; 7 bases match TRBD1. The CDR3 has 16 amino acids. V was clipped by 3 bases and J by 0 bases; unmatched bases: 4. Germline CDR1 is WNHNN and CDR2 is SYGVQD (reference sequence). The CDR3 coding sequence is TGCGCCAGCAGTGACCCAGGGGGAGCGAACACCGGGGAGCTGTTTTTT. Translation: CASSDPGGANTGELFF.

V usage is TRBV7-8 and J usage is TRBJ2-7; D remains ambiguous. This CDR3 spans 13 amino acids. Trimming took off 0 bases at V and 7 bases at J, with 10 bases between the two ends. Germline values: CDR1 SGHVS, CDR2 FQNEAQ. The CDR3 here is CASSLARSQEQYF. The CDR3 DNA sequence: TGTGCCAGCAGCTTAGCGCGGTCTCAGGAGCAGTACTTC.

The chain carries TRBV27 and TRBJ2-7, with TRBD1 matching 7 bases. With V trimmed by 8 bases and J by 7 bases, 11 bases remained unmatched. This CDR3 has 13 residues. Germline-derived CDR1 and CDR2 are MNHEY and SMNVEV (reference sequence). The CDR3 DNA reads TGTGCCAGCGCCAGACTACTCAGGGGGGAGCAGTACTTC. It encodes CASARLLRGEQYF.

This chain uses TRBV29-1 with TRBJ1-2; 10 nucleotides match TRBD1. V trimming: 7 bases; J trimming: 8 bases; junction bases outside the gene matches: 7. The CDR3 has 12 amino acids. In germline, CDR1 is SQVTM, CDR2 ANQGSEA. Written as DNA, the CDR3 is TGCAGCGACGGGACAGGGGAAAGCGGCTACACCTTC. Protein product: CSDGTGESGYTF.

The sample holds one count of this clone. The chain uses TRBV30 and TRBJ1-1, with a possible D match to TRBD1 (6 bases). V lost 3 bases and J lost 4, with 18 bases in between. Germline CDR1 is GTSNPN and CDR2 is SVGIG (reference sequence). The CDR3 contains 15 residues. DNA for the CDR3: TGTGCCTGGAGCGCCGTGCAAGGGGGGATCACTGAAGCTTTCTTT. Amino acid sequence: CAWSAVQGGITEAFF.

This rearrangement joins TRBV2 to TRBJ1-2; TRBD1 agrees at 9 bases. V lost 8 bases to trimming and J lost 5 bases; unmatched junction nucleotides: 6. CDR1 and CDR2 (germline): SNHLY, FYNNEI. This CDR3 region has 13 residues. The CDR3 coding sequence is TGTGCCAGCCGGACAGGGGCGAGGTATGGCTACACCTTC. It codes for CASRTGARYGYTF. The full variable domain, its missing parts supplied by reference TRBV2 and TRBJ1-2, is EPEVTQTPSHQVTQMGQEVILRCVPISNHLYFYWYRQILGQKVEFLVSFYNNEISEKSEIFDDQFSVERPDGSNFTLKIRSTKLEDSAMYFCASRTGARYGYTFGSGTRLTVV.

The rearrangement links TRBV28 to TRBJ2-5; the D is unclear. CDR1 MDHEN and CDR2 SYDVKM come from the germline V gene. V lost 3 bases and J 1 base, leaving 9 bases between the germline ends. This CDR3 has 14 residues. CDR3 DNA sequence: TGTGCCAGCAGTTTTGGCCTCTCCCAAGAGACCCAGTACTTC. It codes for CASSFGLSQETQYF.

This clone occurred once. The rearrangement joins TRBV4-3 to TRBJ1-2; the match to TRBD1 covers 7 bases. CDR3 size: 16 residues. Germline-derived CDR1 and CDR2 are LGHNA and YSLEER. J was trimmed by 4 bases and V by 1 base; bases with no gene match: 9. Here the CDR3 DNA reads TGCGCCAGCAGCCAAGCTGATCTCAGGGACAGCTATGGCTACACCTTC. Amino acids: CASSQADLRDSYGYTF.

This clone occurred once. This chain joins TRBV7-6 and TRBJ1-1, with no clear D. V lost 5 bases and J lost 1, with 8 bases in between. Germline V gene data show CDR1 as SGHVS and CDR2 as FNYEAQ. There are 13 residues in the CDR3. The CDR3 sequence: CASSMGGNTEAFF. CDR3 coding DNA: TGTGCCAGCAGCATGGGAGGGAACACTGAAGCTTTCTTT. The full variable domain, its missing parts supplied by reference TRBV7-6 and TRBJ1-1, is GAGVSQSPRYKVTKRGQDVALRCDPISGHVSLYWYRQALGQGPEFLTYFNYEAQQDKSGLPNDRFSAERPEGSISTLTIQRTEQRDSAMYRCASSMGGNTEAFFGQGTRLTVV.

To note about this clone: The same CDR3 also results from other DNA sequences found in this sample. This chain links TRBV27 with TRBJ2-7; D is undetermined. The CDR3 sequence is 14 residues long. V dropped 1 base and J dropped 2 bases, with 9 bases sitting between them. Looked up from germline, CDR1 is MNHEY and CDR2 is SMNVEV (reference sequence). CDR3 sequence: CASSLYPGAYEQYF. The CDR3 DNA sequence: TGTGCCAGCAGTTTATATCCAGGAGCCTACGAGCAGTACTTC.

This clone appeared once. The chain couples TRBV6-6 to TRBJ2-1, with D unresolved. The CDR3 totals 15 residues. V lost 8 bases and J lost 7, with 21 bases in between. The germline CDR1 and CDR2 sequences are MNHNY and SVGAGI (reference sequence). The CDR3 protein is CASQPFQQPDNEQFF. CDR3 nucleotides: TGTGCCAGCCAGCCCTTCCAACAACCGGATAATGAGCAGTTCTTC.

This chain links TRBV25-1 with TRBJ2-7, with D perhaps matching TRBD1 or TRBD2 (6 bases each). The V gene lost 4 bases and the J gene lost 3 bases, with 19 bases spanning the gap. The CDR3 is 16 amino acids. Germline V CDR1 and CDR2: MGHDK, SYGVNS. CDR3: CASSARGGQGLYEQYF. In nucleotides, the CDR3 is TGTGCCAGCAGTGCCCGAGGGGGGCAGGGGCTCTACGAGCAGTACTTC.

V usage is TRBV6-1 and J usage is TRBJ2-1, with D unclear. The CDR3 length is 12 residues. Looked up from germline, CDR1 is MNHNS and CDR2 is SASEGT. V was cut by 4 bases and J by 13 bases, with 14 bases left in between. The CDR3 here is CASSVGTTDQFF. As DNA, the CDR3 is TGTGCCAGCAGTGTCGGAACAACAGACCAGTTCTTC.

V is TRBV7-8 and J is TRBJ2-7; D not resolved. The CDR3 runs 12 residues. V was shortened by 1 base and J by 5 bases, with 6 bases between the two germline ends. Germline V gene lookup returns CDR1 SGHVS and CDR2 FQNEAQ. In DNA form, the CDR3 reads TGTGCCAGCAGCTTAGTGCCAAACGAGCAGTACTTC. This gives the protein CASSLVPNEQYF.

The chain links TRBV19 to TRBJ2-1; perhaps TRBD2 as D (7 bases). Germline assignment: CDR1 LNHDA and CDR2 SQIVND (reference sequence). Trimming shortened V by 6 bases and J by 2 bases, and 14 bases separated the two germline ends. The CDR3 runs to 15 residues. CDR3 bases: TGTGCCAGTAGCCGTTGGGAGGGGGCCTACAATGAGCAGTTCTTC. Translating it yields CASSRWEGAYNEQFF.

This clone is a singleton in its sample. The CDR3 protein is CASSAGQGNWNTEAFF. CDR3 DNA: TGTGCCAGCAGCGCGGGACAGGGGAATTGGAACACTGAAGCTTTCTTT. The chain uses TRBV13 and TRBJ1-1, with 10 bases lining up with TRBD1. The trim removed 5 bases at V and 1 base at J, leaving 7 bases unmatched. Per germline, CDR1 PRHDT and CDR2 FYEKMQ (reference sequence). This CDR3 comprises 16 residues.

The CDR3 sequence is CASSQNRGSGNTIYF. CDR3 nucleotides: TGTGCCAGCAGCCAAAACAGGGGTTCTGGAAACACCATATATTTT. This chain uses TRBV14 with TRBJ1-3, with 7 nucleotides matching TRBD1. The CDR3 is 15 amino acids. Germline trimming cut 2 bases from V and 1 base from J; bases unmatched to any gene: 2. Germline-derived CDR1 and CDR2 are SGHDN and FVKESK. Filled out from reference TRBV14 and TRBJ1-3, the complete variable domain reads EAGVTQFPSHSVIEKGQTVTLRCDPISGHDNLYWYRRVMGKEIKFLLHFVKESKQDESGMPNNRFLAERTGGTYSTLKVQPAELEDSGVYFCASSQNRGSGNTIYFGEGSWLTVV.

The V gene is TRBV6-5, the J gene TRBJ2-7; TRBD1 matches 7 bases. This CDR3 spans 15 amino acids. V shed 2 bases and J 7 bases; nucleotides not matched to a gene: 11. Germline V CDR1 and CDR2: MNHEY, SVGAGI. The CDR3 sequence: CASSYRDSPSREQYF. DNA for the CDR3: TGTGCCAGCAGTTACCGGGACAGCCCCTCTCGTGAGCAGTACTTC.

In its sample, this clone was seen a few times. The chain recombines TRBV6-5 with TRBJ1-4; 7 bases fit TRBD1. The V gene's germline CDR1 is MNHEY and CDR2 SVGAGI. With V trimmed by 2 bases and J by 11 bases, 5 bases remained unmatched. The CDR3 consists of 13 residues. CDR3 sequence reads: CASSYTSGGKLFF. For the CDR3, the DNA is TGTGCCAGCAGTTACACCTCAGGGGGTAAACTGTTTTTT.